This TCR beta chain was observed in a study of T cell repertoires and HLA-DP antigens (dated by TCRdb to 2017 to 2018). Background for the entire study: The study used an in vitro model of CD4+ T cell alloreactivity against allogeneic HLA-DP presented by transduced HeLa cells. The average DNA input was approximately 0.2 ug for sorted CD137+CD4+ samples versus roughly 1,100 ng for pre-culture CD4+ samples. The three donors, two male and one female, ranged from the 18-to-29 to the 60-to-69 age band. Compared with self, one alloantigen differed at one amino acid in the peptide-binding groove and the other differed at fewer than 13, modelling structurally similar versus dissimilar alloantigens.

Via the germline V gene, CDR1 is WSHSY and CDR2 SAAADI. The junction shows trimming of 6 bases on V and 1 base on J, and the gene matches do not reach 1 base of it. Inclusive of the bounding cysteine and phenylalanine, the CDR3 is 13 residues long. CDR3 DNA only is kept here, 39 bases in frame from base 1. Concerning this clone itself: The clone's antigen remains unknown. Base qualities are not recorded, but no much larger clone differs from it by a single base.

Points the paper makes about the study in general: Sorted CD137+ cells showed similar clonality against both alloantigens, at about 0.39, which was much higher than the approximately 0.043 seen in pre-culture samples. Separate analysis of naive and memory CD4+ repertoires was not performed. Limitations included only a few donors, a non-physiological HeLa antigen-presenting system, and the use of total CD4+ responder cells. Clones undetected before culture had an average cumulative frequency of 36.3% against one allele and 45% to 65% against the other.

Untouched CD4+ T cells were isolated from Ficoll-separated PBMC by magnetic bead negative selection, reaching an average purity of around 98%. Using magnetic beads, untouched CD4+ T cells were isolated from Ficoll-separated PBMC at roughly 98% purity, with only negligible CD8+ contamination. Peripheral blood mononuclear cells came from the buffy coats of a few healthy blood donors, who served as the study's donors. All three donors were CMV seronegative. Genomic DNA was extracted with the DNeasy Blood & Tissue Kit. TCRB sequencing was performed on genomic DNA from sorted CD137+CD4+ cells and pre-culture CD4+ baseline samples from each subject. The immunoSEQ multiplex PCR, with forward primers for 54 TRBV segments and reverse primers for 13 TRBJ segments, was used to amplify TCRB CDR3 regions. Deep resolution, with a target of approximately 190,000 T cell genomes, was applied to the sequencing of pre-culture CD4+ samples. Sequencing of the amplicons on an Illumina HiSeq System generated 87 bp reads spanning the CDR3. As for how the authors treated the data: PCR and sequencing errors in the reads were corrected, and CDR3 regions were defined by aligning to IMGT reference sequences. Template and unique rearrangement counts were estimated using synthetic template pools. Clonality was calculated as 1 minus Pielou's evenness. Richness was estimated with the Daley-Smith estimator. Repertoire overlap was measured with Morisita's index. Clones found in cultured samples but undetected in the pre-culture repertoire of the corresponding donor were defined as low-abundance clones. TCRdb retrieved this table from immuneACCESS and kept in-frame rearrangements only. Not all clones are present; in checked studies, unresolved V genes account for under half, and no reason is known for the remainder. V and J calls and clone size come straight from that table; D and trimming were deduced from the DNA. The sample records roughly 120,000 clones, about 91% of which are singletons. Of the sample, roughly 0.3% is held by the ten largest clones.

This chain joins TRBV10-2 to TRBJ1-1, with 8 junctional bases fitting TRBD1. This sequence originates from a woman in her late teens or twenties in good health and CMV-seronegative. Sequencing was done on a sample of CD4+ T cells from PBMCs. CDR3 region: CASSDRGNTEAFF. The sequence in DNA is TGCGCCAGCAGCGACAGGGGGAACACTGAAGCTTTCTTT.